Each of the 10 T cell receptor beta chains below was sequenced from the same sample in a study of blood T cell repertoires in COVID-19 (dated by TCRdb to 2020 to 2021). The library was prepared using the immunoSEQ multiplex PCR assay. TCRdb holds this immuneACCESS table with in-frame rearrangements only. Some clones are missing; in checked studies, unresolved V genes explain under half, and the rest has no known cause. This sample lists more than 150,000 clones; approximately 88% were detected once. In total, the top ten clones hold around 7% of the sample. Sequencing used peripheral blood. These receptors came from a man between 35 and 55 years old with acute or convalescent COVID-19.

The chain recombines TRBV27 with TRBJ2-7; D is undetermined. The CDR3 length is 13 residues. V was pared by 4 bases and J by 0 bases, with 7 bases between. CDR1 and CDR2 from the germline V gene are MNHEY and SMNVEV (reference sequence). DNA for the CDR3: TGTGCCAGCAGTTACACCGACTCCTACGAGCAGTACTTC. Its translation is CASSYTDSYEQYF.

J is TRBJ2-7 and V is TRBV6-5, with D perhaps TRBD1 (6 bases). Germline lookup yields CDR1 MNHEY and CDR2 SVGAGI. This CDR3 spans 13 amino acids. Trimming shortened V by 8 bases and J by 1 base, and 12 bases separated the two germline ends. CDR3 bases: TGTGCCAGCGCAGGGGCCTCTTCCTACGAGCAGTACTTC. Encoded protein: CASAGASSYEQYF.

The chain is built from TRBV4-3 and TRBJ2-6; no clear D gene. CDR3 length: 15 amino acids. CDR1 and CDR2 (germline): LGHNA, YSLEER. Trimming left V 3 bases short and J 4 bases short, with 10 bases between. CDR3 residues: CASSQAGTGANVLTF. In DNA, the CDR3 is TGCGCCAGCAGCCAGGCAGGTACCGGGGCCAACGTCCTGACTTTC.

V usage is TRBV2 and J usage is TRBJ2-4, with 8 bases identical to TRBD2. With V trimmed by 7 bases and J by 4 bases, 9 bases remained unmatched. This CDR3 has 15 amino acids. CDR1 is SNHLY and CDR2 is FYNNEI in the germline V gene. The CDR3 sequence: CASTGRLAGKNIQYF. The DNA of the CDR3 is TGTGCCAGCACCGGGCGGTTAGCGGGGAAAAACATTCAGTACTTC.

The V gene is TRBV30, the J gene TRBJ2-7; 10 nucleotides align to TRBD1. The CDR3 has 14 residues. Losses at the gene ends were 5 bases for V and 4 bases for J; bases not matched to a gene: 8. Germline CDR1 reads GTSNPN; CDR2 reads SVGIG (reference sequence). Here the CDR3 reads CAWQNPGQGYEQYF. The CDR3 DNA reads as TGTGCCTGGCAAAATCCGGGACAGGGGTACGAGCAGTACTTC.

The chain uses TRBV19 and TRBJ2-3; 7 positions match TRBD1. The CDR3 extends over 16 amino acids. Germline assignment: CDR1 LNHDA and CDR2 SQIVND (reference sequence). The V segment lost 8 bases and the J segment 2 bases; nucleotides outside the gene matches: 13. The CDR3 bases are TGTGCCAGTTCTTCCCCGGGACAGCTATACACAGATACGCAGTATTTT. Protein sequence: CASSSPGQLYTDTQYF.

V usage is TRBV30 and J usage is TRBJ2-1, with 8 bases matching TRBD2. The CDR3 spans 13 residues. Germline loops: CDR1 GTSNPN, CDR2 SVGIG (reference sequence). After removal of 8 bases from V and 4 bases from J, the junction contained 7 bases not matched to a gene. The CDR3 region has the DNA TGTGCCGGAGAGGCTAGCGGGTACAATGAGCAGTTCTTC. Translated, it gives CAGEASGYNEQFF.

Turning to this clone: The DNA is omitted, as the CDR3 cannot be located on it reliably, and the CDR3 follows TCRdb's listing. The V call is TRBV5-1, the J call TRBJ1-6; TRBD1 is the table's D call, not checked against the DNA. Counting both end residues, the CDR3 totals 15 amino acids. Germline loops: CDR1 SGHRS, CDR2 YFSETQ. CDR3: CASSFLWDRNSPLHF.

The J gene is TRBJ2-7, the V gene TRBV2; 9 bases map to TRBD1. Germline V gives CDR1 SNHLY, CDR2 FYNNEI. This CDR3 is 13 amino acids long. The trim removed 6 bases at V and 1 base at J, leaving 1 base unmatched. The CDR3 DNA reads TGTGCCAGCAGGGGACAGGGATCCTACGAGCAGTACTTC. Amino acid sequence: CASRGQGSYEQYF.

The rearrangement joins TRBV11-2 to TRBJ1-5; 8 bases are a match to TRBD1. The CDR3 is 14 residues long. Germline CDR1 is SGHAT and CDR2 is FQNNGV. V shed 5 bases and J 6 bases; nucleotides not matched to a gene: 6. The DNA of the CDR3 is TGTGCCAGCAGCCGGACAGGGCTAGGTCAGCCCCAGCATTTT. This codes for CASSRTGLGQPQHF. The full variable domain, with the rest looked up from reference TRBV11-2 and TRBJ1-5, is EAGVAQSPRYKIIEKRQSVAFWCNPISGHATLYWYQQILGQGPKLLIQFQNNGVVDDSQLPKDRFSAERLKGVDSTLKIQPAKLEDSAVYLCASSRTGLGQPQHFGDGTRLSIL.